This T cell receptor (beta chain) was identified in a study of T cell responses to AZD1222 COVID-19 vaccine. Study results and caveats: The study sampled repertoires only after the peak T cell response. Spike-specific TCR breadth rose after two AZD1222 doses, and depth rose as well. The donor cohort was predominantly white British with a female majority, and clonal diversity may have been underestimated.

Worth noting for this clone: No antigen is known for it.

TCRdb's copy holds only in-frame clones and misses some; the assay was immunoSEQ multiplex PCR. In the table there are roughly 190,000 clones, roughly 92% of which are singletons. Germline V CDR1 and CDR2: MGHRA, YSYEKL. Trimming stripped 3 bases from V and 6 bases from J, with 12 bases between. This CDR3 spans 13 amino acids. This sequence joins TRBV4-1 and TRBJ2-7; D call uncertain. This specimen consisted of peripheral blood, obtained 28 days after the second AZD1222 dose. The receptor's source is an adult who received the AZD1222 COVID-19 vaccine. The CDR3 region is CASSHPPSSEQYF. CDR3 DNA: TGCGCCAGCAGCCACCCCCCCAGCAGCGAGCAGTACTTC.